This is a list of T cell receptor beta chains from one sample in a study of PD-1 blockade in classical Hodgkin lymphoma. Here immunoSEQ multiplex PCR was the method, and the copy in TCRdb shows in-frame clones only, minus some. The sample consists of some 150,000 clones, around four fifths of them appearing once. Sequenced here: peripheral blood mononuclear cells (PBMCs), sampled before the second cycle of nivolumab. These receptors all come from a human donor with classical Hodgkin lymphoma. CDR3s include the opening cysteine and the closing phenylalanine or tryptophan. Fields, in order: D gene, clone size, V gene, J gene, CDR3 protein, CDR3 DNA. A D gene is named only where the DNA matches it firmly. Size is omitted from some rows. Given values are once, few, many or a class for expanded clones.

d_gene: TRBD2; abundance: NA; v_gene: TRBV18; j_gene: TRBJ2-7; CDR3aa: CASSPTSGGYEQYF; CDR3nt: TGTGCCAGCTCCCCGACTAGCGGGGGATACGAGCAGTACTTC
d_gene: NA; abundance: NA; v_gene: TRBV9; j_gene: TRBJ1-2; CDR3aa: CASISGGLRGYGYTF; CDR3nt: TGTGCCAGCATTTCGGGGGGCTTGAGGGGCTATGGCTACACCTTC
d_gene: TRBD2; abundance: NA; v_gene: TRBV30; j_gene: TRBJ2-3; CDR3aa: CAWSVAGNTQYF; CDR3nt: TGTGCCTGGAGTGTAGCGGGGAATACGCAGTATTTT
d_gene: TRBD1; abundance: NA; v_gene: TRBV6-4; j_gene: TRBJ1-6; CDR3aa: CASRIRAGGNSPLHF; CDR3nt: TGTGCCAGCAGGATCCGGGCAGGGGGGAATTCACCCCTCCACTTT
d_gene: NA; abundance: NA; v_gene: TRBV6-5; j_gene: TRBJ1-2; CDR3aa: CASSSQGINYGYTF; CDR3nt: TGTGCCAGCAGTTCCCAGGGGATCAACTATGGCTACACCTTC
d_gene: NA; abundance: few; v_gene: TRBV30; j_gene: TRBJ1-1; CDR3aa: CAWSAAGTEAFF; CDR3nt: TGTGCCTGGAGTGCAGCCGGGACTGAAGCTTTCTTT
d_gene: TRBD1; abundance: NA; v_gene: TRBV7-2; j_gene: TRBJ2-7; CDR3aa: CASSLSTGTYEQYF; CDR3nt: TGTGCCAGCAGCTTATCGACAGGGACCTACGAGCAGTACTTC
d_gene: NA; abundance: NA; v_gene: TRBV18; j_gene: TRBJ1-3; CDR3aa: CASSPSGQSEGNTIYF; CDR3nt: TGTGCCAGCTCACCCTCGGGGCAGTCCGAGGGAAACACCATATATTTT
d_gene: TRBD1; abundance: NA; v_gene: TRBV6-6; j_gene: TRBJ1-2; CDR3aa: CASTGTGGYGYTF; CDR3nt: TGTGCCAGCACTGGGACAGGGGGCTATGGCTACACCTTC
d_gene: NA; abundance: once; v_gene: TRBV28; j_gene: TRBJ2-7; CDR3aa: CASSLTQREQYF; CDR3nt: TGTGCCAGCAGTTTGACACAAAGAGAGCAGTACTTC
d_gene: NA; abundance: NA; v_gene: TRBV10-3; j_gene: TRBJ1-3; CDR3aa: CAISSGNTIYF; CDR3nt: TGTGCCATCAGCTCTGGAAACACCATATATTTT
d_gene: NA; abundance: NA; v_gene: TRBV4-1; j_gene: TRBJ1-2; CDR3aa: CASSQVPGFYGYTF; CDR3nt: TGCGCCAGCAGCCAAGTCCCAGGGTTCTATGGCTACACCTTC
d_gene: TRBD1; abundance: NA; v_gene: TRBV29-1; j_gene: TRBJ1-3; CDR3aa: CSVGGTAGNTIYF; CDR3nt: TGCAGCGTTGGGGGGACAGCTGGAAACACCATATATTTT
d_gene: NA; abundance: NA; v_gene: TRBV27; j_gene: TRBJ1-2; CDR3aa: CASSLSRTGNYGYTF; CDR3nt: TGTGCCAGCAGTTTATCTAGGACGGGGAACTATGGCTACACCTTC
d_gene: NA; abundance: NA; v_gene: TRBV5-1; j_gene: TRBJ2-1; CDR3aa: CASSTDYREQFF; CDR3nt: TGCGCCAGCAGCACGGACTACCGGGAGCAGTTCTTC
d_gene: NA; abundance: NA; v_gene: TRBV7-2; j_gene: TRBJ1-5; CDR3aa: CASSQRRVGQPQHF; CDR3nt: TGTGCCAGCAGCCAGCGGAGGGTTGGACAGCCCCAGCATTTT
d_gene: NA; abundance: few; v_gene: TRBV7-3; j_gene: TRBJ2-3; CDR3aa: CASSSEGRDTDTQYF; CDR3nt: TGTGCCAGCAGCTCCGAAGGACGCGACACAGATACGCAGTATTTT
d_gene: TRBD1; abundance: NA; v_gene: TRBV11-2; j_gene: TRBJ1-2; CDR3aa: CASSRTTGTPFRYTF; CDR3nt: TGTGCCAGCAGCAGAACGACAGGGACCCCCTTTCGATACACCTTC
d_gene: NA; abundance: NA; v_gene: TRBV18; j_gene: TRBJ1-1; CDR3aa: CASSNVPDTEAFF; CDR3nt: TGTGCCAGCTCTAATGTTCCAGACACTGAAGCTTTCTTT
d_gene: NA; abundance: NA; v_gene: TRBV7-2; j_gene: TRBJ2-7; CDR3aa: CASSLEDRTQYF; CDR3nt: TGTGCCAGCAGCTTAGAAGACAGGACGCAGTACTTC
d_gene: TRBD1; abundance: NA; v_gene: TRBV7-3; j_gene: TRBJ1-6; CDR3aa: CASSYTGDSPLHF; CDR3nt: TGTGCCAGCAGCTATACAGGGGATTCACCCCTCCACTTT
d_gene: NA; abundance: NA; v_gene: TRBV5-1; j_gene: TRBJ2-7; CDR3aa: CASSLGGPYEQYF; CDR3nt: TGCGCCAGCAGCTTGGGTGGGCCCTACGAGCAGTACTTC
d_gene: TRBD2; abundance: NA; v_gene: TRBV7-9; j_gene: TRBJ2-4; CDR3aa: CASSDGTSGAMPKNIQYF; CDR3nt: TGTGCCAGCAGCGACGGGACTAGCGGGGCGATGCCCAAAAACATTCAGTACTTC
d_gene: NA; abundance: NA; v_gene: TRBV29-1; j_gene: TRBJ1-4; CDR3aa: CSAGLTNEKLFF; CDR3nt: TGCAGCGCGGGACTGACTAATGAAAAACTGTTTTTT
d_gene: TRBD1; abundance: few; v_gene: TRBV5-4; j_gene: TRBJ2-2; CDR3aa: CASSHGQGADGELFF; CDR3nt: TGTGCCAGCAGCCATGGACAGGGGGCAGACGGGGAGCTGTTTTTT
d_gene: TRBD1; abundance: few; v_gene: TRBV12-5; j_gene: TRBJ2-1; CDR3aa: CASGLVLGTLDRGSSYNEQFF; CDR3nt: TGTGCTAGTGGTTTGGTACTGGGGACATTGGACAGGGGGAGCTCCTACAATGAGCAGTTCTTC
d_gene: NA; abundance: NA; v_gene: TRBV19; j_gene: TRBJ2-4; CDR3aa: CATQGETKNIQYF; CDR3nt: TGTGCCACCCAAGGGGAAACCAAAAACATTCAGTACTTC
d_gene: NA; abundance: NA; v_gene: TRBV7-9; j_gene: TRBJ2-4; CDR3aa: CASSPPVGLAKNIQYF; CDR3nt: TGTGCCAGCAGCCCACCCGTAGGGCTAGCCAAAAACATTCAGTACTTC
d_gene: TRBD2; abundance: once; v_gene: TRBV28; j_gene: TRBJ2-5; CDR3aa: CASTPAGGLEETQYF; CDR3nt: TGTGCCAGCACCCCAGCGGGAGGGCTAGAAGAGACCCAGTACTTC
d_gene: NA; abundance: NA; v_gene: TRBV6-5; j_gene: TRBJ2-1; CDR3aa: CASVSYNEQFF; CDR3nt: TGTGCCAGCGTCTCCTACAATGAGCAGTTCTTC
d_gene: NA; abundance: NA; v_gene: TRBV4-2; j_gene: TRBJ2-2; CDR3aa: CASSQVLVVGELFF; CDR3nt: TGTGCCAGCAGCCAAGTGCTAGTCGTCGGGGAGCTGTTTTTT